The entry that follows covers one T cell receptor beta chain sequence. As handled by the study authors: How many nucleated cells were present was estimated from reference gene primer amplification. Clones were sequenced by immunoSEQ multiplex PCR, and TCRdb holds only the in-frame ones, with some missing. That table supplies the V and J calls and clone size; D and trimming were determined from the DNA. The sample shows about 85,000 clones, under 95% of them seen only once. The data stem from a study of blood T cell repertoires in COVID-19. Study at large: From the United States, Italy and Spain came samples of acute and convalescent COVID-19. PBMCs, B-cell-depleted T cells, or T cells were the source of the cDNA or gDNA that made up the material.

CDR3 length equals 13 residues. V gave up 7 bases and J gave up 6 bases; unmatched junction bases: 7. CDR1 is SNHLY, CDR2 FYNNEI, per germline. This receptor was taken from a human donor with active COVID-19. The donor label of this sample is uncertain. The genes are TRBV2 and TRBJ2-7, with 9 bases lining up with TRBD1. Sequences were obtained from peripheral blood. The CDR3 DNA sequence: TGTGCCAGCACTTGGGACAGGGACTTCGAGCAGTACTTC. This translates into CASTWDRDFEQYF.